These 17 T cell receptor beta chains originate from one sample sequenced in a study of control samples from healthy donors and cancer patients. The data were produced by immunoSEQ multiplex PCR, yet TCRdb's version contains in-frame clones alone and is incomplete. The table shows about 58,000 clones, with about 87% occurring only once. The sample taken for sequencing was PBMCs. The source is a woman in her sixties or seventies with lung cancer.

This clone was counted a single time. The CDR3 region is CASSRSGREQFF. The CDR3, as DNA: TGTGCCAGCAGCCGTAGCGGAAGGGAGCAGTTCTTC. V gene TRBV12-3 or TRBV12-4 combines with J gene TRBJ2-1, with D possibly being TRBD2 (6 bases). The CDR3 runs 12 residues. Trimming removed 6 bases at V and 10 bases at J, with 13 bases between.

The chain joins TRBV7-9 to TRBJ2-1; TRBD2 matches at 10 bases. V shed 5 bases, J shed 7 bases, and the junction held 5 bases outside the gene matches. CDR3 length equals 14 residues. From germline, CDR1 is SEHNR and CDR2 FQNEAQ (reference sequence). CDR3 region: CASSPSGGANEQFF. CDR3 nucleotides: TGTGCCAGCAGCCCGAGCGGGGGGGCGAATGAGCAGTTCTTC.

This chain joins TRBV7-3 and TRBJ2-1, with a tentative D call TRBD2 (6 bases). The CDR3 contains 13 residues. With 5 bases removed from V and 10 bases from J, the gap between germline ends came to 15 bases. Germline-derived CDR1 and CDR2 are SGHTA and FQGTGA. CDR3 in amino acids: CASSPAGAGEQFF. DNA of the CDR3: TGTGCCAGCAGCCCAGCCGGGGCGGGGGAGCAGTTCTTC.

In this sample, this clone turned up a few times. The genes are TRBV7-8 and TRBJ2-5; the D call may be TRBD1 or TRBD2 (6 bases each). The V end was cut by 5 bases, the J end by 5 bases, with 18 bases between. The CDR3 length is 15 residues. Germline CDR1 reads SGHVS; CDR2 reads FQNEAQ. The CDR3 sequence is CASSPGLGGEETQYF. CDR3 DNA: TGTGCCAGCAGCCCAGGCCTCGGGGGCGAGGAGACCCAGTACTTC.

The V call is TRBV3-1 (or the pseudogene TRBV3-2), the J call TRBJ2-7; the D gene is possibly TRBD1 (5 bases). The V end lost 4 bases, the J end lost 4 bases, and 8 bases lay between the germline ends. Germline loops: CDR1 LGHDT, CDR2 YNNKEL (reference sequence). There are 12 residues in the CDR3. This CDR3 reads CASSRQGYEQYF. CDR3 sequence (DNA): TGTGCCAGCAGCCGCCAGGGTTACGAGCAGTACTTC.

This clone was picked up one time. This chain uses TRBV6-4 with TRBJ2-3, with D uncertain. Trimming left V 4 bases short and J 6 bases short, with 5 bases between. This CDR3 has 11 amino acids. CDR1 and CDR2 (germline): MRHNA, SNTAGT. CDR3 DNA: TGTGCCAGCAGTGTTGGGGATACGCAGTATTTT. Protein sequence: CASSVGDTQYF.

This clone was seen only a few times. The rearrangement links TRBV19 to TRBJ2-5; 11 positions agree with TRBD2. This CDR3 has 15 residues. In germline, CDR1 is LNHDA, CDR2 SQIVND (reference sequence). With 4 bases clipped from V and 5 bases from J, the junction kept 6 bases outside the gene matches. This chain's CDR3 is CASSTSGGREETQYF. The CDR3 nucleotides read TGTGCCAGTAGTACTAGCGGGGGGCGGGAGGAGACCCAGTACTTC. Full variable domain (rest looked up from reference TRBV19 and TRBJ2-5): DGGITQSPKYLFRKEGQNVTLSCEQNLNHDAMYWYRQDPGQGLRLIYYSQIVNDFQKGDIAEGYSVSREKKESFPLTVTSAQKNPTAFYLCASSTSGGREETQYFGPGTRLLVL.

This chain joins TRBV5-1 and TRBJ2-2; D ambiguous. Germline V gene sequence: CDR1 SGHRS, CDR2 YFSETQ. The V and J ends lost 5 bases and 0 bases respectively, with 8 bases between them. This CDR3 spans 14 amino acids. The CDR3 spells CASRPDANTGELFF. The CDR3 DNA reads TGCGCCAGCAGACCGGACGCGAACACCGGGGAGCTGTTTTTT.

The chain recombines TRBV18 with TRBJ2-5; 11 bases fit TRBD2. The V segment lost 4 bases and the J segment 5 bases; nucleotides outside the gene matches: 6. Germline V lookup: CDR1 KGHSH, CDR2 LQKENI. The CDR3 loop spans 15 amino acids. The CDR3 loop is CASSLAGGPEETQYF. The DNA of the CDR3 is TGTGCCAGCTCACTAGCGGGAGGGCCGGAGGAGACCCAGTACTTC.

The sample holds one count of this clone. The chain joins TRBV4-1 to TRBJ2-5; D may be TRBD1 or TRBD2 (5 bases each). Trimming shortened V by 0 bases and J by 4 bases, and 15 bases separated the two germline ends. There are 16 residues in the CDR3. Germline CDR1 reads MGHRA; CDR2 reads YSYEKL. The CDR3 is CASSQDFGTPGETQYF. For the CDR3, the DNA is TGCGCCAGCAGCCAAGATTTCGGGACCCCGGGAGAGACCCAGTACTTC.

The count of this clone is one. This chain connects TRBV19 to TRBJ2-2, with 8 nucleotides matching TRBD2. CDR3 length: 17 residues. The germline V gene encodes CDR1 LNHDA and CDR2 SQIVND (reference sequence). With V trimmed by 3 bases and J by 5 bases, 11 bases remained unmatched. The CDR3 nucleotides read TGTGCCAGTAGTATCCTACCGGCGGGGGGTTTTACCGGGGAGCTGTTTTTT. Protein product: CASSILPAGGFTGELFF.

This clone showed up just once. V usage is TRBV28 and J usage is TRBJ1-5; D uncertain. The CDR3 loop spans 13 amino acids. V gave up 8 bases and J gave up 0 bases, with 8 bases separating them. CDR1 is MDHEN and CDR2 is SYDVKM in the germline V gene. CDR3 sequence reads: CASGLTSNQPQHF. DNA of the CDR3: TGTGCCAGCGGGTTAACTAGCAATCAGCCCCAGCATTTT.

The chain is built from TRBV5-1 and TRBJ2-7, with 7 nucleotides matching TRBD2. The V gene end was trimmed by 0 bases and the J gene end by 6 bases; junction bases not matched to a gene: 18. CDR1 SGHRS and CDR2 YFSETQ come from the germline V gene. The CDR3 runs 18 residues. The CDR3 reads CASSLEAGSSPRRGEQYF. The CDR3 coding sequence is TGCGCCAGCAGCTTGGAAGCGGGAAGTTCCCCAAGGAGGGGCGAGCAGTACTTC. The variable domain in full, completed from reference TRBV5-1 and TRBJ2-7, reads KAGVTQTPRYLIKTRGQQVTLSCSPISGHRSVSWYQQTPGQGLQFLFEYFSETQRNKGNFPGRFSGRQFSNSRSEMNVSTLELGDSALYLCASSLEAGSSPRRGEQYFGPGTRLTVT.

This clone was seen only a few times. The chain joins TRBV5-1 to TRBJ1-6; D uncertain. Germline CDR1 reads SGHRS; CDR2 reads YFSETQ. CDR3 length: 13 residues. Trimming pared 5 bases from V and 12 bases from J, leaving 15 bases between. CDR3 loop: CASRQDPTVPLHF. For the CDR3, the DNA is TGCGCCAGCAGGCAGGACCCTACGGTACCCCTCCACTTT.

CDR3 in DNA: TGTGCCAGCAGCCTCAGGGGACAGAGCACAGATACGCAGTATTTT. It specifies CASSLRGQSTDTQYF. V usage is TRBV7-9 and J usage is TRBJ2-3; 7 nucleotides line up with TRBD1. The V gene's germline CDR1 is SEHNR and CDR2 FQNEAQ (reference sequence). The J segment lost 0 bases and the V segment lost 5 bases, leaving 5 bases of the junction unmatched. This CDR3 comprises 15 residues.

The chain uses TRBV2 and TRBJ1-1; TRBD1 might be the D (6 bases). This CDR3 has 13 amino acids. The V gene's germline CDR1 is SNHLY and CDR2 FYNNEI. Trimming shortened V by 5 bases and J by 8 bases, and 15 bases separated the two germline ends. The CDR3 nucleotides read TGTGCCAGCAGTAGGCAGGGGCCGTCCGAAGCTTTCTTT. Its translation is CASSRQGPSEAFF.

The chain recombines TRBV4-2 with TRBJ2-2; TRBD1 or TRBD2 may be the D gene (5 bases each). The CDR3 spans 17 residues. Per germline, CDR1 LGHNA and CDR2 YNFKEQ. V lost 0 bases and J lost 4, with 15 bases in between. This chain's CDR3 is CASSQDPGWGSTGELFF. CDR3 nucleotides: TGTGCCAGCAGCCAAGACCCAGGTTGGGGGTCCACCGGGGAGCTGTTTTTT.